This entry concerns a single T cell receptor (beta chain). Germline V lookup: CDR1 SGHDN, CDR2 FVKESK. V lost 2 bases and J lost 4, with 15 bases in between. The CDR3 runs 16 residues. This specimen belongs to a study of shared clonotypes between healthy human individuals. Produced via immunoSEQ multiplex PCR; TCRdb's table is partial and in-frame only. The sample has roughly 2,500,000 clones; roughly 93% are singletons. The clonotype comes from a young man in good health. Some clones in this sample may be carry-over from other donors' samples. The specimen sequenced was naive CD4+ T cells from PBMCs. Subset reported: CD45RA+ positively selected. The chain is built from TRBV14 and TRBJ1-3, with unresolved D. The chain's CDR3 is CASSQRRTTQGNTIYF. CDR3 in DNA: TGTGCCAGCAGCCAACGTCGGACGACACAAGGAAACACCATATATTTT.